The clone carrying this T cell receptor beta chain was counted a few times. The CDR3 extends over 16 amino acids. V lost 0 bases and J 8 bases, leaving 17 bases between the germline ends. The germline V gene has CDR1 SGHAT and CDR2 FQNNGV. The data belong to a study of T-cell reconstitution after alpha-beta-depleted transplantation in children. This sample's TCRbeta library carried unique molecular identifier barcodes. TCRdb re-called the PCR reads through MiXCR, storing one row per CDR3 protein. The table lists about 1,000,000 distinct CDR3 sequences, about 29% of them singletons. The chain links TRBV11-2 to TRBJ2-1; D unresolved. This TCR was sampled from a boy less than two years old who had a stem cell transplant for SCID, so the T cells may come from the graft donor. The sequencing used PBMCs, mostly from graft donor cells, collected 360 days after TCRalphabeta/CD19-depleted stem cell transplant. CDR3 coding DNA: TGTGCCAGCAGCTTAGATAACGGTCTGATGATCGATGAGCAGTTCTTC. Translation gives CASSLDNGLMIDEQFF.